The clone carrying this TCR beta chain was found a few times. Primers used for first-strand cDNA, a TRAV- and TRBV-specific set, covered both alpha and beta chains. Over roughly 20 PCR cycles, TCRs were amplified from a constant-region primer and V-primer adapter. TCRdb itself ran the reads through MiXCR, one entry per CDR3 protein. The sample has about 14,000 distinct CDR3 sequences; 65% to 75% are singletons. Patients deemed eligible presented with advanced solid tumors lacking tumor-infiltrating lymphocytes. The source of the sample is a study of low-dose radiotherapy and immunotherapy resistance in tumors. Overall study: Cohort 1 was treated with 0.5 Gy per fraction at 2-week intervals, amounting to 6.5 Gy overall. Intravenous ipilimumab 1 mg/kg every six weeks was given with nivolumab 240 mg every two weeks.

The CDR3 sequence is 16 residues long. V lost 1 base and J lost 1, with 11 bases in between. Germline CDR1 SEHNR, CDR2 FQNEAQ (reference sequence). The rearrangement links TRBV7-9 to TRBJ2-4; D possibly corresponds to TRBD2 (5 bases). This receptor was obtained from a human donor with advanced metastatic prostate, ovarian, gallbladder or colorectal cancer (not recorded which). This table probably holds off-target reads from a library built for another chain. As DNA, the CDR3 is TGTGCCAGCAGCTTAGGGGCGGAGGTGGCCAAAAACATTCAGTACTTC. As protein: CASSLGAEVAKNIQYF.